These 27 T cell receptor beta chains came from one sample sequenced in a study of T cell responses to AZD1222 COVID-19 vaccine. Some clones are missing from TCRdb's copy, which holds only in-frame ones; the method was immunoSEQ multiplex PCR. The sample lists approximately 84,000 clones, approximately 85% occurring once. The sequenced sample was peripheral blood, obtained 28 days after the second AZD1222 dose. The receptors come from an adult who received the AZD1222 COVID-19 vaccine.

The rearrangement joins TRBV3-1 (or the pseudogene TRBV3-2) to TRBJ1-1; TRBD1 aligns across 9 bases. Looked up from germline, CDR1 is LGHDT and CDR2 is YNNKEL (reference sequence). J lost 4 bases, V lost 4 bases, and 4 bases had no gene match. The CDR3 is 14 amino acids. CDR3 sequence (DNA): TGTGCCAGCAGCCGACAGGGGGGTAGCACTGAAGCTTTCTTT. Protein: CASSRQGGSTEAFF.

The chain couples TRBV11-3 to TRBJ2-2, with 8 bases that match TRBD2. This CDR3 spans 17 amino acids. V lost 7 bases, J lost 2 bases, and 12 bases stayed unmatched. Per the germline V gene, CDR1 is SGHNT and CDR2 is YENEEA. This CDR3 reads CASTTSSGGTNTGELFF. CDR3 sequence (DNA): TGTGCCAGCACCACATCGAGCGGGGGAACAAACACCGGGGAGCTGTTTTTT.

This clone was observed once. The V and J genes are TRBV2 and TRBJ1-1; D is uncertain. Germline assignment: CDR1 SNHLY and CDR2 FYNNEI. CDR3 size: 12 residues. V gave up 3 bases and J gave up 1 base, with 3 bases separating them. CDR3 region: CASSDWNTEAFF. The CDR3 bases are TGTGCCAGCAGTGATTGGAACACTGAAGCTTTCTTT.

This clone occurred a few times. The chain combines TRBV7-8 with TRBJ1-4; the D gene is possibly TRBD1 (5 bases). V was trimmed by 4 bases and J by 3 bases, leaving 9 bases between them. The length of the CDR3 is 14 residues. Per germline, CDR1 SGHVS and CDR2 FQNEAQ. The CDR3 sequence: CASSSREPNEKLFF. CDR3 sequence (DNA): TGTGCCAGCAGCTCCAGGGAGCCTAATGAAAAACTGTTTTTT. Looking up the rest from reference TRBV7-8 and TRBJ1-4 gives the full variable domain: GAGVSQSPRYKVAKRGQDVALRCDPISGHVSLFWYQQALGQGPEFLTYFQNEAQLDKSGLPSDRFFAERPEGSVSTLKIQRTQQEDSAVYLCASSSREPNEKLFFGSGTQLSVL.

The chain couples TRBV3-1 (or the pseudogene TRBV3-2) to TRBJ1-2; D is unclear. The CDR3 runs to 13 residues. Germline V gene lookup returns CDR1 LGHDT and CDR2 YNNKEL (reference sequence). Deletions cut 2 bases from V and 3 bases from J, with 7 bases between. In nucleotides, the CDR3 is TGTGCCAGCAGCCAAAACAGCTACTATGGCTACACCTTC. Residues: CASSQNSYYGYTF.

The genes are TRBV9 and TRBJ2-6, with D maybe TRBD1 (5 bases). V lost 4 bases, J lost 0 bases, and 17 bases lay in between. Germline CDR1 reads SGDLS; CDR2 reads YYNGEE. The CDR3 is 18 residues long. Here the CDR3 reads CASSFDPDTHSGANVLTF. Written as DNA, the CDR3 is TGTGCCAGCAGCTTCGACCCGGACACCCACTCTGGGGCCAACGTCCTGACTTTC. The complete variable domain, with remaining parts taken from reference TRBV9 and TRBJ2-6, reads DSGVTQTPKHLITATGQRVTLRCSPRSGDLSVYWYQQSLDQGLQFLIQYYNGEERAKGNILERFSAQQFPDLHSELNLSSLELGDSALYFCASSFDPDTHSGANVLTFGAGSRLTVL.

The genes are TRBV27 and TRBJ1-5, with 10 bases identical to TRBD1. Germline V gene data show CDR1 as MNHEY and CDR2 as SMNVEV (reference sequence). V dropped 5 bases and J dropped 4; count of bases not matched to a gene: 2. The CDR3 runs 14 residues. The CDR3 DNA sequence: TGTGCCAGCAGTATGGGACAGGGGAATCAGCCCCAGCATTTT. Residues: CASSMGQGNQPQHF.

The rearrangement uses TRBV18 and TRBJ2-7; 7 positions agree with TRBD1. V lost 0 bases to trimming and J lost 0 bases; unmatched junction nucleotides: 2. Germline assignment: CDR1 KGHSH and CDR2 LQKENI. The CDR3 contains 15 residues. In DNA, the CDR3 is TGTGCCAGCTCACCACCGGCAGGGGGCTCCTACGAGCAGTACTTC. It specifies CASSPPAGGSYEQYF. Full variable domain (remainder filled in from reference TRBV18 and TRBJ2-7): NAGVMQNPRHLVRRRGQEARLRCSPMKGHSHVYWYRQLPEEGLKFMVYLQKENIIDESGMPKERFSAEFPKEGPSILRIQQVVRGDSAAYFCASSPPAGGSYEQYFGPGTRLTVT.

The rearrangement joins TRBV19 to TRBJ1-6, with D maybe TRBD1 (6 bases). Germline assignment: CDR1 LNHDA and CDR2 SQIVND (reference sequence). V dropped 3 bases and J dropped 13 bases, with 10 bases sitting between them. The CDR3 loop spans 12 amino acids. In DNA, the CDR3 is TGTGCCAGTAGTATTTGGGGGCGCCCCCTCCACTTT. Amino acid sequence: CASSIWGRPLHF.

V and J are TRBV5-1 and TRBJ1-2, with D hard to call. The V and J ends lost 4 bases and 2 bases respectively, with 15 bases between them. The CDR3 spans 15 residues. The germline gives CDR1 SGHRS, CDR2 YFSETQ. CDR3 nucleotides: TGCGCCAGCAGCCTCGGTGGTACTGGGAACTATGGCTACACCTTC. Protein sequence: CASSLGGTGNYGYTF.

The chain is built from TRBV11-3 and TRBJ2-3, with D perhaps TRBD1 or TRBD2 (6 bases each). Trimming removed 5 bases at V and 1 base at J, with 13 bases between. Germline values: CDR1 SGHNT, CDR2 YENEEA. The CDR3 covers 15 residues. Written as DNA, the CDR3 is TGTGCCAGCAGCCCGGACGGGGGCGGCACAGATACGCAGTATTTT. Encoded protein: CASSPDGGGTDTQYF.

This clone was seen a single time. The chain links TRBV2 to TRBJ1-3; TRBD1 agrees at 8 bases. Germline CDR1 SNHLY, CDR2 FYNNEI. Trimming took 3 bases from V and 4 from J; bases not matched to a gene: 2. This CDR3 is 14 amino acids long. CDR3 amino acids: CASSDRDRGNTIYF. CDR3 nucleotide sequence: TGTGCCAGCAGTGACCGGGACAGGGGAAACACCATATATTTT.

The V gene is TRBV11-2, the J gene TRBJ1-1; D gene unclear. The germline CDR1 and CDR2 sequences are SGHAT and FQNNGV. Trimming removed 2 bases from V and 7 bases from J, with 5 bases in between. This CDR3 comprises 11 residues. CDR3 sequence reads: CASSLHGEAFF. The DNA of the CDR3 is TGTGCCAGCAGCTTACACGGTGAAGCTTTCTTT.

As concerns this clone: The same CDR3 also results from other DNA sequences found in this sample. This chain uses TRBV12-3 or TRBV12-4 with TRBJ1-2; D remains unclear. V was pared by 3 bases and J by 0 bases, with 5 bases between. The length of the CDR3 is 13 residues. The CDR3 nucleotides read TGTGCCAGCAGTTTGACTGCTAACTATGGCTACACCTTC. Its translation is CASSLTANYGYTF.

The chain couples TRBV19 to TRBJ2-2; TRBD1 aligns across 9 bases. Germline V CDR1 and CDR2: LNHDA, SQIVND (reference sequence). J gave up 4 bases and V 2 bases, and 2 bases lay outside the gene matches. The CDR3 sequence is 15 residues long. The CDR3 loop is CASSITTGGTGELFF. CDR3 in DNA: TGTGCCAGTAGTATAACGACAGGGGGCACCGGGGAGCTGTTTTTT.

About this clone: The junction does not match germline at one end; this may be a read error. In nucleotides, the CDR3 is TGTGCCAGCAGGGAAGGGGGGGCGCGTGCAGCTTTCTTT. Protein: CASREGGARAAFF. The V gene is TRBV2, the J gene TRBJ1-1; D may be TRBD1 (6 bases). Germline values: CDR1 SNHLY, CDR2 FYNNEI. The CDR3 sequence is 13 residues long.

The V call is TRBV30, the J call TRBJ2-3, with TRBD2 matching 11 bases. The CDR3 runs to 13 residues. CDR1 is GTSNPN and CDR2 is SVGIG in the germline V gene (reference sequence). V trimming: 8 bases; J trimming: 2 bases; junction bases outside the gene matches: 3. CDR3 sequence: CAATSGDTDTQYF. CDR3 sequence (DNA): TGTGCCGCGACTAGCGGGGACACAGATACGCAGTATTTT.

The chain couples TRBV3-1 (or the pseudogene TRBV3-2) to TRBJ2-1; 14 bases are shared with TRBD2. Trimming cost V 1 base and J 8 bases; bases outside gene matches: 4. The CDR3 has 16 amino acids. The germline V gene encodes CDR1 LGHDT and CDR2 YNNKEL (reference sequence). The CDR3 DNA is TGTGCCAGCAGCCAAGCCGGGACTAGCGGGGGTGATGAGCAGTTCTTC. Translation: CASSQAGTSGGDEQFF.

About this clone: A junction end diverges from the germline sequence, so it may reflect a read error. V usage is TRBV24-1 and J usage is TRBJ2-2, with 9 bases fitting TRBD1. Germline CDR1 reads KGHDR; CDR2 reads SFDVKD. This CDR3 comprises 16 residues. The CDR3 here is CPTRDPGTGTTGELFF. The DNA of the CDR3 is TGTCCCACCCGTGACCCCGGGACAGGGACGACCGGGGAGCTGTTTTTT.

V is TRBV6-1 and J is TRBJ2-5; D is undetermined. There are 12 residues in the CDR3. Germline lookup yields CDR1 MNHNS and CDR2 SASEGT. The V end was cut by 1 base, the J end by 2 bases, with 2 bases between. The CDR3 DNA follows: TGTGCCAGCAGTGAAGTACAAGAGACCCAGTACTTC. Translation gives CASSEVQETQYF.

The chain recombines TRBV5-4 with TRBJ1-6; the D gene is possibly TRBD1 (5 bases). The CDR3 loop spans 16 amino acids. The ends were cut back, 2 bases at V and 10 bases at J, with 19 bases in the middle. Germline loops: CDR1 SGHNT, CDR2 YYREEE (reference sequence). The CDR3 DNA sequence: TGTGCCAGCAGCTTAACCCCGAAGGCAGGGACCTCACCCCTCCACTTT. Its protein product is CASSLTPKAGTSPLHF.

The V and J genes are TRBV4-1 and TRBJ2-5; D tentatively fits TRBD1 or TRBD2 (7 bases each). Germline values: CDR1 MGHRA, CDR2 YSYEKL. The CDR3 is 15 amino acids. V was pared by 3 bases and J by 4 bases, with 15 bases between. For the CDR3, the DNA is TGCGCCAGCAGCCATGGCACAGGGGAGGGAGAGACCCAGTACTTC. Translation: CASSHGTGEGETQYF.

A single count supports this clone. The gene calls are TRBV20-1 and TRBJ1-6; D is ambiguous. The CDR3 contains 13 residues. The V gene lost 3 bases and the J gene lost 8 bases, with 11 bases spanning the gap. The germline V gene encodes CDR1 DFQATT and CDR2 SNEGSKA (reference sequence). The DNA of the CDR3 is TGCAGTGCTAGTGGCGGGATCGATTCACCCCTCCACTTT. Its translation is CSASGGIDSPLHF.

This chain joins TRBV27 and TRBJ2-1; 8 nucleotides line up with TRBD1. The V and J ends lost 6 bases and 5 bases, in that order; junction bases with no gene match: 3. The germline gives CDR1 MNHEY, CDR2 SMNVEV (reference sequence). The CDR3 is made up of 13 amino acids. CDR3 sequence reads: CASREDRDNEQFF. The CDR3 nucleotides read TGTGCCAGCAGGGAGGACAGGGACAATGAGCAGTTCTTC.

The genes are TRBV19 and TRBJ1-2, with D possibly being TRBD1 (5 bases). V lost 9 bases and J 3 bases, leaving 17 bases between the germline ends. The germline V gene encodes CDR1 LNHDA and CDR2 SQIVND (reference sequence). The CDR3 extends over 14 amino acids. CDR3 sequence reads: CASRNVGGHYGYTF. CDR3 bases: TGTGCCAGCCGAAACGTGGGGGGTCACTATGGCTACACCTTC.

This sequence joins TRBV10-3 and TRBJ2-1, with TRBD1 matching 9 bases. This CDR3 spans 14 amino acids. V shed 6 bases, J shed 9 bases, and the junction held 9 bases outside the gene matches. Germline V gene sequence: CDR1 ENHRY, CDR2 SYGVKD. Here the CDR3 DNA reads TGTGCCATCAGGGGGGACAGGGACCACCCTGAGCAGTTCTTC. Its translation is CAIRGDRDHPEQFF.

The chain is built from TRBV9 and TRBJ2-7; D perhaps matches TRBD2 (5 bases). The CDR3 is 15 amino acids. CDR1 is SGDLS, CDR2 YYNGEE, per germline. V lost 4 bases and J lost 3, with 17 bases in between. The CDR3 bases are TGTGCCAGCAGCCCCCGATCCTATCGGGGCTACGAGCAGTACTTC. This translates into CASSPRSYRGYEQYF.